The present TCR beta chain was sequenced within a study of cytomegalovirus exposure and HLA in healthy donors. Study observations and caveats: It was reported that the classifier diagnosed cytomegalovirus status with high specificity and sensitivity in both the original and validation cohorts. In a later analysis, across HLA loci, associated TCR counts were highest for DRB1, lowest for HLA-C.

Per the germline V gene, CDR1 is MNHEY and CDR2 is SMNVEV (reference sequence). Trimming took 4 bases from V and 4 from J, leaving 5 bases between them. CDR3 length equals 11 residues. Points on this clone: Its antigen is not identified.

In the PCR, 60 Vbeta and 13 Jbeta primers were used. The authors' processing: It was a later analysis that counted about 80 million unique TCR beta chains, of which 8.5 million to 12 million were shared. This table comes from immunoSEQ multiplex PCR, and its TCRdb copy is limited to in-frame clones, with some not included. V and J calls and clone size are copied from that table; D and trimming were computed from the DNA. Of 95,000 to 150,000 clones listed, 66% are singletons. The chain carries TRBV27 and TRBJ2-7, with D uncertain. The receptor was isolated from a man aged 18-30 years in good health and CMV-seronegative. Sequencing was performed on PBMCs. Here the CDR3 reads CASSYHYEQYF. The DNA for the CDR3 is TGTGCCAGCAGTTATCATTACGAGCAGTACTTC.